This T cell receptor (beta chain) was found in a study of T-cell memory formation after mild COVID-19 listed by TCRdb under 2021. Regarding the complete study: TCR sequence clusters from the two donors were largely donor specific. In two donors, T-cell clones that expanded and contracted after mild COVID-19 were followed by sequencing TCRalpha and TCRbeta repertoires longitudinally. The cohort comprised two young, previously healthy adult volunteers, one female and one male. Results and caveats for the whole study, not just this receptor: From day 15 to 85, contracting clones showed balanced CD4/CD8 phenotypes, whereas a second wave of clones that expanded from day 15 to 37 leaned towards CD4+. Contracting CD4+ clones were found mainly in CM and EM memory subsets, while CD8+ clones were enriched in EMRA. The study covered only two mild cases, and larger cohorts including severe cases with pre-infection samples were considered necessary. Some responding clones were found in pre-infection memory, which suggests that pre-existing cross-reactive memory T cells took part in the SARS-CoV-2 response. Whether the second-wave clones peaking on day 37 were SARS-CoV-2 specific was not confirmed.

As concerns this clonotype: Its antigen remains unidentified. Nothing much larger sits one base from this clone, and base qualities are not available.

The V end loses 4 bases and the J end loses 0 bases, and a stretch of 16 bases separates them. The germline V gene encodes CDR1 SGHRS and CDR2 YFSETQ. Inclusive of the bounding cysteine and phenylalanine, the CDR3 is 16 residues long. Left in the record is the CDR3 DNA by itself, 48 bases read in frame from the first base. Sequenced on an Illumina NovaSeq 6000. cDNA libraries for TCRalpha and TCRbeta were prepared by 5'RACE using constant-segment primers, with sample barcodes and unique molecular identifiers added. RNA was extracted from every sample with Trizol reagent. Library amplification was performed in two PCR steps, and a second sample barcode and Illumina TruSeq adapters were introduced in the second step. Sequencing of libraries was performed on an Illumina NovaSeq with 2 x 150 bp paired-end reads. The original pipeline was this. Reads were demultiplexed and collapsed into UMI-guided consensus sequences with migec v1.2.7. Using mixcr v2.1.11, UMI consensuses were aligned to TRA and TRB V and J templates and then assembled into clonotypes. Expanded or contracted clonotypes were those called significant by both edgeR and NoisET, with noise models trained on biological replicates. For edgeR calls, a false discovery rate-adjusted p below 0.01 and a log2 fold-change threshold of 1 were applied. PCA with hierarchical clustering of max-normalized trajectories of the 1000 most abundant clonotypes was used as exploratory dynamics analysis. Separately sequenced CD4+ and CD8+ repertoires were used to assign the CD4 or CD8 phenotype of responding clones. Clones were called with MiXCR by TCRdb after fastp trimmed the public reads at Q25, and only in-frame beta chains were retained. Under each unique CDR3 protein, matching rows form one entry showing the most common genes and DNA. The V and J calls follow TCRdb's processing rather than the paper's. Across this sample there are approximately 440,000 distinct CDR3 sequences, with around 18% seen only once. Around 8.4% of the sample is taken by the ten largest.

Ficoll-Paque density gradient centrifugation was the method used to isolate PBMCs. Sequences were obtained from PBMCs or a T cell subset sorted from them (not recorded which). The chain uses TRBV5-1 and TRBJ1-2; TRBD1 is possibly the D segment (6 matching bases). This receptor was taken from an adult woman who had mild COVID-19 (a few samples of this study predate the infection). The sample titles of this study are shuffled in the database, so cell type and time point are left out; the donor was told from shared clones. The bases are TGCGCCAGCAGCCTGGAGGGGGGCCCAGCTAACTATGGCTACACCTTC. Protein translation: CASSLEGGPANYGYTF.